This passage covers 29 T cell receptor beta chains from one sample sequenced in a study of blood T cell repertoires in COVID-19. Generated by immunoSEQ multiplex PCR, the TCRdb table keeps only in-frame clones and is missing some. The table shows about 210,000 clones, with around 84% occurring only once. Material: peripheral blood. All receptors derive from an elderly woman with COVID-19, enrolled during active disease.

The rearrangement joins TRBV2 to TRBJ2-7, with D tentatively TRBD2 (6 bases). Trimming took off 8 bases at V and 2 bases at J, with 13 bases between the two ends. CDR3 length equals 13 residues. The germline CDR1 and CDR2 sequences are SNHLY and FYNNEI. The CDR3: CASSHGGAYEQYV. DNA for the CDR3: TGTGCCAGCTCGCACGGGGGAGCCTACGAGCAGTACGTC.

The rearrangement links TRBV30 to TRBJ2-7; TRBD1 aligns across 7 bases. Germline V gene sequence: CDR1 GTSNPN, CDR2 SVGIG (reference sequence). The length of the CDR3 is 13 residues. The junction had 11 bases not matched to a gene; V was cut back by 5 bases and J by 7 bases. The CDR3 DNA reads TGTGCCTGGGGGTCAGGGGGACATACGGAGCAGTACTTC. This codes for CAWGSGGHTEQYF.

This chain connects TRBV10-2 to TRBJ1-2; a weak D match, TRBD1 (5 bases). The ends were cut back, 4 bases at V and 4 bases at J, with 13 bases in the middle. From germline, CDR1 is WSHSY and CDR2 SAAADI. The CDR3 covers 14 residues. The CDR3 bases are TGCGCCAGCAGTGGGAAACAGGTTTTCTATGGCTACACCTTC. It is translated as CASSGKQVFYGYTF.

This CDR3 is CASSEGTLSEKLFF. CDR3 DNA sequence: TGTGCCAGCAGTGAGGGGACATTGAGTGAAAAACTGTTTTTT. The chain is built from TRBV6-1 and TRBJ1-4; TRBD1 is a possible D gene (6 bases). The length of the CDR3 is 14 residues. Trimming took 3 bases from V and 7 from J, leaving 12 bases between them. Germline V gene data show CDR1 as MNHNS and CDR2 as SASEGT.

This chain joins TRBV6-5 and TRBJ1-4, with TRBD1 identical over 7 bases. Germline V CDR1 and CDR2: MNHEY, SVGAGI. V lost 8 bases, J lost 7 bases, and 7 bases stayed unmatched. This CDR3 is 13 amino acids long. The CDR3 protein is CASAGGLGEKLFF. The CDR3 nucleotides read TGTGCCAGCGCAGGGGGACTGGGTGAAAAACTGTTTTTT.

The V gene is TRBV6-5, the J gene TRBJ1-5; no definite D call. The V end was cut by 5 bases, the J end by 0 bases, with 8 bases between. This CDR3 contains 14 residues. CDR1 is MNHEY, CDR2 SVGAGI, per germline. The CDR3 region has the DNA TGTGCCAGCAGTAACAGTTATAGCAATCAGCCCCAGCATTTT. It encodes CASSNSYSNQPQHF.

This clone has a handful of counts. CDR3 region: CATSRDRGLGEQYV. The CDR3 nucleotides are TGTGCCACCAGCAGAGATAGAGGGCTCGGAGAGCAGTACGTC. V and J are TRBV15 and TRBJ2-7, with a weak D call TRBD2 (5 bases). V was pared by 0 bases and J by 7 bases, with 13 bases between. The CDR3 is 14 residues long. CDR1 and CDR2 (germline): LNHNV, YYDKDF (reference sequence).

The rearrangement links TRBV6-5 to TRBJ2-3; D is possibly TRBD1 (8 bases). This CDR3 region has 11 residues. Germline CDR1 reads MNHEY; CDR2 reads SVGAGI. Trimming removed 11 bases from V and 6 bases from J, with 12 bases in between. The CDR3 sequence: CAHRGGDTQYF. The CDR3, as DNA: TGTGCCCACAGGGGGGGGGATACGCAGTATTTT.

This rearrangement joins TRBV3-1 (or the pseudogene TRBV3-2) to TRBJ2-1; D remains ambiguous. Germline V gene sequence: CDR1 LGHDT, CDR2 YNNKEL (reference sequence). V dropped 2 bases and J dropped 6 bases, with 17 bases sitting between them. CDR3 length: 16 amino acids. CDR3 bases: TGTGCCAGCAGCCAAAGAGACCCCCTAACGGGCAATGAGCAGTTCTTC. This codes for CASSQRDPLTGNEQFF.

This chain links TRBV5-1 with TRBJ2-7; TRBD2 might be the D (5 bases). The ends were cut back, 4 bases at V and 0 bases at J, with 11 bases in the middle. The CDR3 sequence is 14 residues long. Per the germline V gene, CDR1 is SGHRS and CDR2 is YFSETQ. This chain's CDR3 is CASSTGMSSYEQYF. In DNA, the CDR3 is TGCGCCAGCAGCACCGGGATGAGCTCCTACGAGCAGTACTTC.

This sequence joins TRBV2 and TRBJ1-4; D remains unclear. The CDR3 is 11 residues long. Germline V CDR1 and CDR2: SNHLY, FYNNEI. V was clipped by 6 bases and J by 7 bases, with 6 bases between them. The CDR3 sequence: CASSQLEKLFF. CDR3 nucleotides: TGTGCCAGCAGCCAACTTGAAAAACTGTTTTTT.

The chain joins TRBV7-2 to TRBJ1-2; D is ambiguous. Looked up from germline, CDR1 is SGHTA and CDR2 is FQGNSA. This CDR3 has 13 amino acids. The ends were cut back, 3 bases at V and 8 bases at J, with 13 bases in the middle. The CDR3 loop reads CASSLGWGGGYTF. CDR3 nucleotide sequence: TGTGCCAGCAGCTTGGGGTGGGGAGGGGGCTACACCTTC. Full variable domain (remainder filled in from reference TRBV7-2 and TRBJ1-2): GAGVSQSPSNKVTEKGKDVELRCDPISGHTALYWYRQSLGQGLEFLIYFQGNSAPDKSGLPSDRFSAERTGGSVSTLTIQRTQQEDSAVYLCASSLGWGGGYTFGSGTRLTVV.

The chain joins TRBV5-1 to TRBJ1-1, with 9 positions matching TRBD1. The J segment lost 12 bases and the V segment lost 5 bases, leaving 11 bases of the junction unmatched. Germline V gives CDR1 SGHRS, CDR2 YFSETQ. The CDR3 is 13 residues long. The CDR3 bases are TGCGCCAGCAGACCACCGGGACAGGGCGTGTCTTTCTTT. Its protein is CASRPPGQGVSFF. The variable domain in full, with the rest retrieved from reference TRBV5-1 and TRBJ1-1, is KAGVTQTPRYLIKTRGQQVTLSCSPISGHRSVSWYQQTPGQGLQFLFEYFSETQRNKGNFPGRFSGRQFSNSRSEMNVSTLELGDSALYLCASRPPGQGVSFFGQGTRLTVV.

The V and J genes are TRBV27 and TRBJ1-4; D may be TRBD1 (5 bases). Germline V gene sequence: CDR1 MNHEY, CDR2 SMNVEV (reference sequence). Trimming cost V 5 bases and J 0 bases, with 22 bases left between them. CDR3 length: 19 amino acids. The CDR3 is CASSPAAGRKASTNEKLFF. The CDR3 coding sequence is TGTGCCAGCAGTCCTGCTGCGGGGCGGAAAGCCTCAACTAATGAAAAACTGTTTTTT.

The chain combines TRBV7-8 with TRBJ1-1; possibly TRBD1 for D (6 bases). The germline V and J ends were trimmed by 5 bases and 3 bases, with 10 bases remaining between them. Germline values: CDR1 SGHVS, CDR2 FQNEAQ. The CDR3 runs 13 residues. This chain's CDR3 is CASSLGQYTEAFF. As DNA, the CDR3 is TGTGCCAGCAGCCTTGGACAGTACACTGAAGCTTTCTTT.

This clone was seen more than once but under ten times. The CDR3 nucleotides are TGTGCCAGTAGTCCCCCACCGGGACAGGCCAACACCATATATTTT. Its protein product is CASSPPPGQANTIYF. The chain combines TRBV19 with TRBJ1-3, with 8 bases that match TRBD1. CDR1 is LNHDA, CDR2 SQIVND, per germline (reference sequence). V dropped 5 bases and J dropped 7; count of bases not matched to a gene: 10. CDR3 size: 15 residues.

This chain uses TRBV6-5 with TRBJ1-1, with a tentative D call TRBD1 (5 bases). Germline V lookup: CDR1 MNHEY, CDR2 SVGAGI. The CDR3 runs 15 residues. Deletions cut 6 bases from V and 5 bases from J, with 19 bases between. The CDR3 bases are TGTGCCAGCAGCCCCCACGACCGGGGGGAGACTGAAGCTTTCTTT. It specifies CASSPHDRGETEAFF.

V is TRBV19 and J is TRBJ2-3; possibly TRBD2 for D (6 bases). CDR1 and CDR2 from the germline V gene are LNHDA and SQIVND (reference sequence). Trimming cost V 4 bases and J 6 bases, with 20 bases left between them. The CDR3 is 16 residues long. CDR3 DNA: TGTGCCAGTAGTAATAATGGGGCTATTCGGGGGGATACGCAGTATTTT. It encodes CASSNNGAIRGDTQYF.

The chain employs TRBV20-1 and TRBJ1-1; 12 bases map to TRBD1. The CDR3 runs 15 residues. The ends lost 3 bases at V and 2 bases at J; junction bases unmatched: 4. Germline-derived CDR1 and CDR2 are DFQATT and SNEGSKA (reference sequence). The CDR3 DNA is TGCAGTGCTAGTCAAGGGACAGGGGGCAACACTGAAGCTTTCTTT. This codes for CSASQGTGGNTEAFF.

Only one count was recorded for this clone. This sample includes further DNA sequences coding for the same CDR3. The chain uses TRBV18 and TRBJ1-1; 10 bases are a match to TRBD1. Germline-derived CDR1 and CDR2 are KGHSH and LQKENI. The ends lost 2 bases at V and 3 bases at J; junction bases unmatched: 3. The CDR3 is made up of 15 amino acids. CDR3 in DNA: TGTGCCAGCTCACCAAGGACAGGGGGGGACACTGAAGCTTTCTTT. It codes for CASSPRTGGDTEAFF.

V usage is TRBV5-4 and J usage is TRBJ1-1; TRBD1 is a possible D gene (6 bases). The CDR3 runs to 15 residues. V was clipped by 4 bases and J by 2 bases, with 15 bases between them. Germline lookup yields CDR1 SGHNT and CDR2 YYREEE (reference sequence). CDR3 sequence (DNA): TGTGCCAGCAGCCGCAACGCCGGGACAAACACTGAAGCTTTCTTT. It codes for CASSRNAGTNTEAFF.

This clone showed up just a few times. The chain combines TRBV7-2 with TRBJ1-5, with TRBD1 matching 8 bases. V was clipped by 5 bases and J by 6 bases; unmatched bases: 6. This CDR3 is 14 amino acids long. The germline V gene encodes CDR1 SGHTA and CDR2 FQGNSA. CDR3 bases: TGTGCCAGCAGCCTAAGACAGGGGACTCAGCCCCAGCATTTT. Translated, it gives CASSLRQGTQPQHF.

This clone was observed once. The rearrangement links TRBV4-1 to TRBJ2-3, with TRBD2 matching over 8 bases. This CDR3 contains 17 residues. The junction had 9 bases not matched to a gene; V was cut back by 1 base and J by 3 bases. CDR1 is MGHRA, CDR2 YSYEKL, per germline. The CDR3 sequence is CASSQVLGGGWTDTQYF. As DNA, the CDR3 is TGCGCCAGCAGCCAAGTACTCGGGGGGGGCTGGACAGATACGCAGTATTTT.

This clone was counted between two and nine times. The chain links TRBV5-5 to TRBJ1-2; D uncertain. CDR3 length: 15 amino acids. Trimming removed 0 bases at V and 0 bases at J, with 9 bases between. The germline V gene has CDR1 SGHKS and CDR2 YYEKEE (reference sequence). In DNA form, the CDR3 reads TGTGCCAGCAGCTTGGTGGCGGAAGCTAACTATGGCTACACCTTC. Protein product: CASSLVAEANYGYTF.

J is TRBJ1-2 and V is TRBV27; 9 bases are a match to TRBD1. This CDR3 has 14 residues. Per the germline V gene, CDR1 is MNHEY and CDR2 is SMNVEV (reference sequence). The J segment lost 7 bases and the V segment lost 7 bases, leaving 10 bases of the junction unmatched. CDR3 coding DNA: TGTGCCAGCAAAACGCCAGGGACAGGGTTTGGCTACACCTTC. Its translation is CASKTPGTGFGYTF.

On this clone itself: The sample holds other DNA sequences that translate to the same CDR3. This rearrangement joins TRBV24-1 to TRBJ2-3; tentative D call: TRBD2 (7 bases). Germline assignment: CDR1 KGHDR and CDR2 SFDVKD. V lost 7 bases to trimming and J lost 3 bases, with 10 bases between them. CDR3 size: 13 residues. The CDR3 DNA reads as TGTGCCACCAGCGAGGGGGGGACAGATACGCAGTATTTT. This sequence encodes CATSEGGTDTQYF.

The CDR3 spells CASSGEGGVETQYF. CDR3 nucleotide sequence: TGTGCCAGCAGCGGAGAAGGAGGGGTAGAGACCCAGTACTTC. The chain combines TRBV9 with TRBJ2-5, with TRBD2 as a possible D gene (6 bases). The CDR3 spans 14 residues. Trimming pared 3 bases from V and 4 bases from J, leaving 13 bases between. Germline loops: CDR1 SGDLS, CDR2 YYNGEE.

J is TRBJ2-5 and V is TRBV3-1 (or the pseudogene TRBV3-2); 9 nucleotides line up with TRBD2. V lost 0 bases, J lost 7 bases, and 15 bases stayed unmatched. Germline V gene sequence: CDR1 LGHDT, CDR2 YNNKEL (reference sequence). The CDR3 sequence is 18 residues long. The CDR3 here is CASSQDSPSGAVRGTQYF. DNA of the CDR3: TGTGCCAGCAGCCAAGATTCGCCTAGCGGGGCGGTAAGGGGGACCCAGTACTTC.

The chain is built from TRBV19 and TRBJ1-5, with D uncertain. The length of the CDR3 is 16 residues. The germline V gene encodes CDR1 LNHDA and CDR2 SQIVND (reference sequence). The ends were cut back, 4 bases at V and 0 bases at J, with 13 bases in the middle. This CDR3 reads CASSNTALNSNQPQHF. The CDR3 DNA is TGTGCCAGTAGTAACACCGCCCTCAATAGCAATCAGCCCCAGCATTTT.